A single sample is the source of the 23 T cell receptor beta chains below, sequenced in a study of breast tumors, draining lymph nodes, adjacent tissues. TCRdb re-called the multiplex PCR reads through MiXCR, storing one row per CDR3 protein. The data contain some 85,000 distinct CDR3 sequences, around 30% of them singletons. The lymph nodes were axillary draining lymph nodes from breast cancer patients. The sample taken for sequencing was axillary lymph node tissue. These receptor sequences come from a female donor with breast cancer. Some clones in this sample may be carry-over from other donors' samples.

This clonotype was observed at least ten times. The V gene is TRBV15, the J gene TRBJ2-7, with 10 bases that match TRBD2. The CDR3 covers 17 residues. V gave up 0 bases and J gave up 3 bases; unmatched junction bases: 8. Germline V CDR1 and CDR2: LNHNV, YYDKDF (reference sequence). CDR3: CATSRESSGRLLYEQYF. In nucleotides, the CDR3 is TGTGCCACCAGCAGAGAATCTAGCGGGAGATTACTCTACGAGCAGTACTTC.

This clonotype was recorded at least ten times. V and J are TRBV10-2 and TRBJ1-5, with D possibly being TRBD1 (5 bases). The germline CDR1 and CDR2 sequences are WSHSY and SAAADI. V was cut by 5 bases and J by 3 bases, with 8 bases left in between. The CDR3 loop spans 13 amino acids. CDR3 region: CASSQGVNQPQHF. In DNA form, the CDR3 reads TGCGCCAGCAGTCAAGGGGTCAATCAGCCCCAGCATTTT.

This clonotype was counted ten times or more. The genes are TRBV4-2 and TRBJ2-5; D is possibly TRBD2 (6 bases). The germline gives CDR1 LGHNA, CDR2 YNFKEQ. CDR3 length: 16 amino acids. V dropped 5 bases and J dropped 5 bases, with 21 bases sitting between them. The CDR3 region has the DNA TGTGCCAGCAGCGTTAGGCGGGGCCCCCTCGGGGAGACCCAGTACTTC. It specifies CASSVRRGPLGETQYF.

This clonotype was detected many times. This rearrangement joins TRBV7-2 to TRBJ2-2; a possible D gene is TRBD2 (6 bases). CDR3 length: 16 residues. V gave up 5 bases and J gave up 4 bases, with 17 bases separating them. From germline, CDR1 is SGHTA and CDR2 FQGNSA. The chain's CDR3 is CASSRYGTSGTGELFF. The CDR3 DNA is TGTGCCAGCAGCCGATACGGGACTTCTGGCACCGGGGAGCTGTTTTTT. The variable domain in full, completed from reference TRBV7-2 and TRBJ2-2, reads GAGVSQSPSNKVTEKGKDVELRCDPISGHTALYWYRQSLGQGLEFLIYFQGNSAPDKSGLPSDRFSAERTGGSVSTLTIQRTQQEDSAVYLCASSRYGTSGTGELFFGEGSRLTVL.

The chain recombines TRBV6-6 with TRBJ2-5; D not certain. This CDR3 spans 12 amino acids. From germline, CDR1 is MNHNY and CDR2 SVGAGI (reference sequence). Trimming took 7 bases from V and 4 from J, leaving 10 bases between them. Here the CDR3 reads CASKRNRETQYF. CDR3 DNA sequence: TGTGCCAGCAAACGCAACCGAGAGACCCAGTACTTC.

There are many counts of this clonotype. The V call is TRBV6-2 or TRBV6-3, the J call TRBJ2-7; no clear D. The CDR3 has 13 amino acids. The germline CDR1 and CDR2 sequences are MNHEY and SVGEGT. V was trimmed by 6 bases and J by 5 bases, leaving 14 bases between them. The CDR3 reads CASRSSSADEQYF. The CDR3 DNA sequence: TGTGCCAGCAGATCTAGTTCCGCCGACGAGCAGTACTTC.

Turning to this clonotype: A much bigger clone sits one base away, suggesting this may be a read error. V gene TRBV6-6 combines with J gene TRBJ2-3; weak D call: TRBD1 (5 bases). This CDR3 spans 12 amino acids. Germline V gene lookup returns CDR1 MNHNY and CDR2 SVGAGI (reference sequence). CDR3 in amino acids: CASSERTGTQYF. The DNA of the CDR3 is TGTGCCAGCAGTGAACGCACAGGTACGCAGTATTTT.

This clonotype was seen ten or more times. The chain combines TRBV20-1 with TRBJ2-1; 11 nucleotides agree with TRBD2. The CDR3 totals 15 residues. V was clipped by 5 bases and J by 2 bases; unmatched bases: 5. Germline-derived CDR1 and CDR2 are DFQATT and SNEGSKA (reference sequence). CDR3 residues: CSASRLAGTYNEQFF. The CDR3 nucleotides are TGCAGTGCTTCAAGACTAGCGGGGACCTACAATGAGCAGTTCTTC.

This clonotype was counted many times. CDR3 protein: CASSLIRDNEQFF. Here the CDR3 DNA reads TGTGCCAGCAGCCTTATCAGGGATAATGAGCAGTTCTTC. This rearrangement joins TRBV11-2 to TRBJ2-1; tentatively, D is TRBD1 (5 bases). Germline CDR1 and CDR2: SGHAT and FQNNGV. The CDR3 runs to 13 residues. V lost 5 bases, J lost 7 bases, and 12 bases lay in between.

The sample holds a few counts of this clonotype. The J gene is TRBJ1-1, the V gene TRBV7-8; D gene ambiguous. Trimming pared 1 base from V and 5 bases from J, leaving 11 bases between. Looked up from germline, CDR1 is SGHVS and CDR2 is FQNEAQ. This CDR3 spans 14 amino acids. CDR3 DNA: TGTGCCAGCAGCTTAGGTTTGTTGGGGACTGAAGCTTTCTTT. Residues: CASSLGLLGTEAFF.

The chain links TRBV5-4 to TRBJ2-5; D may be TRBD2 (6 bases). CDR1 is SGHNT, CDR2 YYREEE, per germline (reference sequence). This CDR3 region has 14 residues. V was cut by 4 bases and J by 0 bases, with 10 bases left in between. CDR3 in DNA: TGTGCCAGCAGCCCTGGGGGGTACCAAGAGACCCAGTACTTC. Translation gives CASSPGGYQETQYF.

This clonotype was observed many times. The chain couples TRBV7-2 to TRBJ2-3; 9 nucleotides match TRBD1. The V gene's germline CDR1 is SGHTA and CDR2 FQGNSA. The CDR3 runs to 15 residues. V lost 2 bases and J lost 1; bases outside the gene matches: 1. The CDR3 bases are TGTGCCAGCAGCTTAAGGACAGGGGGCACAGATACGCAGTATTTT. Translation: CASSLRTGGTDTQYF. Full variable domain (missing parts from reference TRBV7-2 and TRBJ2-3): GAGVSQSPSNKVTEKGKDVELRCDPISGHTALYWYRQSLGQGLEFLIYFQGNSAPDKSGLPSDRFSAERTGGSVSTLTIQRTQQEDSAVYLCASSLRTGGTDTQYFGPGTRLTVL.

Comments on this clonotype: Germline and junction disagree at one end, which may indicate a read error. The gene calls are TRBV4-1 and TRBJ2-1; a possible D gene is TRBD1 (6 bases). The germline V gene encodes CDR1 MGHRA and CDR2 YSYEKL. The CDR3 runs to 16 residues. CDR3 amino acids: CASRDIGLARGNDQFF. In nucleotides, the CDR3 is TGCGCCAGCAGGGATATCGGGCTGGCTAGGGGGAATGACCAGTTCTTC.

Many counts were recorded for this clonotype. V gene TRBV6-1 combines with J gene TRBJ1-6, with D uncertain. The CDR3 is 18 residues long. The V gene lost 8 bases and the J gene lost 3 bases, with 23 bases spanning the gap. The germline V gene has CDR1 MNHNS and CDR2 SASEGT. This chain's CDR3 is CASSGHAMRLRYNSPLHF. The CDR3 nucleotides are TGTGCCAGCTCTGGGCACGCAATGAGGCTACGCTATAATTCACCCCTCCACTTT.

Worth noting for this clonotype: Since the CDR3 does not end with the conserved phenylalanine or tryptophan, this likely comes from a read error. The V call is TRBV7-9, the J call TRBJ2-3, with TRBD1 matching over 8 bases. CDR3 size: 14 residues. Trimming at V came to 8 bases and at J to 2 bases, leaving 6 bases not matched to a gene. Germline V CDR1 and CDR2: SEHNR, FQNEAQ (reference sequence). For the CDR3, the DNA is TGTGCCAGCGGCTCTCAGGGGGCCACAGATACGCAGTATCTT. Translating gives CASGSQGATDTQYL.

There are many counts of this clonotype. For the CDR3, the DNA is TGCAGTGCTAGACCGGACAGGGGGAATTCACCCCTCCACTTT. Amino acid sequence: CSARPDRGNSPLHF. This chain connects TRBV20-1 to TRBJ1-6, with 10 bases aligning to TRBD1. The CDR3 runs to 14 residues. V gave up 2 bases and J gave up 7 bases; unmatched junction bases: 2. Germline CDR1 reads DFQATT; CDR2 reads SNEGSKA (reference sequence).

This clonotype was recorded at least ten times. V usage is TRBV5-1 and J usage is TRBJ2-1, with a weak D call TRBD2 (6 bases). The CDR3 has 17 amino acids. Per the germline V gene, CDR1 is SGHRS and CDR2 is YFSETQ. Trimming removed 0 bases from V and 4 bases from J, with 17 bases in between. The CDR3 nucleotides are TGCGCCAGCAGCTTGGGCGAGCGGCTAGCGCTTTACAATGAGCAGTTCTTC. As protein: CASSLGERLALYNEQFF.

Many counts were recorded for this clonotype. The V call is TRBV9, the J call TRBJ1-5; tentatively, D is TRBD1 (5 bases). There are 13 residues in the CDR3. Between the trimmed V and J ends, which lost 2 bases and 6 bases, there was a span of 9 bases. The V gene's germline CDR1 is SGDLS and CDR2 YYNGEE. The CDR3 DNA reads TGTGCCAGCAGCGTTGTCGGGGGTCAGCCCCAGCATTTT. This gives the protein CASSVVGGQPQHF.

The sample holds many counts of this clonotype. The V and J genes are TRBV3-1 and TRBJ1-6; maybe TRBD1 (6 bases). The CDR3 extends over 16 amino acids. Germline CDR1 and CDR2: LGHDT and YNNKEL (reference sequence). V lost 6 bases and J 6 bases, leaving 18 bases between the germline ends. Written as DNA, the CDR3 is TGTGCCAGCAGTCGCAGGGGTGCAGACACTAATTCACCCCTCCACTTT. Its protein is CASSRRGADTNSPLHF.

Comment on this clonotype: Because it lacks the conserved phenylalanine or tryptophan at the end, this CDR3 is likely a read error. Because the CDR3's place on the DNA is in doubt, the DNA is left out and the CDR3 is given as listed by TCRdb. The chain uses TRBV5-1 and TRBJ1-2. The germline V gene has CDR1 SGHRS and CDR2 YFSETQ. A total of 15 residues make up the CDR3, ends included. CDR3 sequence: CASSFAPDGFNGHTS.

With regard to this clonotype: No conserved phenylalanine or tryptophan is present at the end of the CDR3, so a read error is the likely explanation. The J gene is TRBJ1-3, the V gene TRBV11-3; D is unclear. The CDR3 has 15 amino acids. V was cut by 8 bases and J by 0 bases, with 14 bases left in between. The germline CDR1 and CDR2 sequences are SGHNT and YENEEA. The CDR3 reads CASGRRVFSGNTIYL. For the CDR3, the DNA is TGTGCCAGCGGCCGGAGGGTATTCTCTGGAAACACCATATATCTT.

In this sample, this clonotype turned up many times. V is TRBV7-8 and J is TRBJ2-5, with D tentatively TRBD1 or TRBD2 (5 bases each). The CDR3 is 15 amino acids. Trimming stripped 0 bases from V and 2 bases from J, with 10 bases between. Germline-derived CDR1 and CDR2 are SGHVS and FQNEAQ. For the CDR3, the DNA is TGTGCCAGCAGCTTAGCGATGGGGGATCAAGAGACCCAGTACTTC. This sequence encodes CASSLAMGDQETQYF.

In DNA form, the CDR3 reads TGTGCCAGCAGCCCCCTGGGGAATCAGCCCCAGCATTTT. Translating gives CASSPLGNQPQHF. The rearrangement uses TRBV6-2 or TRBV6-3 and TRBJ1-5; D unresolved. The CDR3 contains 13 residues. Trimming took off 6 bases at V and 4 bases at J, with 10 bases between the two ends. Germline V gene sequence: CDR1 MNHEY, CDR2 SVGEGT.